The 2 T cell receptor beta chains below all came from one sample that was sequenced in a study of cytomegalovirus exposure and HLA in healthy donors. PCR primers comprised 60 Vbeta and 13 Jbeta primers. This table comes from immunoSEQ multiplex PCR, and its TCRdb copy is limited to in-frame clones, with some not included. This sample has approximately 100,000 clones; 76% occur once, and the top ten carry around 10%. Sequences were obtained from PBMCs. These receptor sequences come from a woman between 40 and 55 years old in good health and CMV-seropositive.

The J gene is TRBJ1-1, the V gene TRBV5-1; a possible D gene is TRBD1 (6 bases). V lost 1 base and J lost 5, with 12 bases in between. CDR1 is SGHRS, CDR2 YFSETQ, per germline. The CDR3 extends over 14 amino acids. The CDR3 loop is CASSLTGRGTEAFF. CDR3 nucleotide sequence: TGCGCCAGCAGCTTGACAGGGAGGGGTACTGAAGCTTTCTTT.

The rearrangement uses TRBV5-1 and TRBJ1-6; the D is unclear. CDR1 is SGHRS and CDR2 is YFSETQ in the germline V gene. V lost 0 bases to trimming and J lost 7 bases, with 14 bases between them. CDR3 length equals 16 residues. The CDR3 spells CASSLAVDLRNSPLHF. The CDR3 nucleotides read TGCGCCAGCAGCTTGGCCGTAGACTTACGGAATTCACCCCTCCACTTT.